The T cell receptor beta chain described here comes from a study of breast tumors, draining lymph nodes, adjacent tissues. Study results and caveats: Luminal-like breast cancer showed significantly greater tumor-nontumor repertoire similarity than basal-like breast cancer did. Data only fit, rather than demonstrated, lymph node origin of most tumor T cells. Findings are consistent with lymph node origin and intratumoral expansion of most tumor T cells. Tumor repertoires ranked between lymph nodes and nontumor tissue in diversity, with V and J gene preferences.

The lymph nodes were axillary draining lymph nodes from breast cancer patients. Germline lookup yields CDR1 MNHEY and CDR2 SVGEGT. J gave up 5 bases and V 6 bases, and 6 bases lay outside the gene matches. The CDR3 totals 13 residues. In TCRdb, the multiplex PCR reads were re-called with MiXCR into one record per CDR3 protein. The sample holds roughly 80,000 distinct CDR3 sequences; roughly a fifth are singletons and the top ten take about 2.4%. As for this clonotype: Its specificity is unknown.

The TCR was taken from a female donor with breast cancer. Some clones in this sample may be carry-over from other donors' samples. Sequencing input: axillary lymph node tissue. This chain uses TRBV6-2 or TRBV6-3 with TRBJ2-5; 7 nucleotides match TRBD2. This chain's CDR3 is CASSWGLRETQYF. The CDR3 DNA is TGTGCCAGCAGCTGGGGACTACGGGAGACCCAGTACTTC.